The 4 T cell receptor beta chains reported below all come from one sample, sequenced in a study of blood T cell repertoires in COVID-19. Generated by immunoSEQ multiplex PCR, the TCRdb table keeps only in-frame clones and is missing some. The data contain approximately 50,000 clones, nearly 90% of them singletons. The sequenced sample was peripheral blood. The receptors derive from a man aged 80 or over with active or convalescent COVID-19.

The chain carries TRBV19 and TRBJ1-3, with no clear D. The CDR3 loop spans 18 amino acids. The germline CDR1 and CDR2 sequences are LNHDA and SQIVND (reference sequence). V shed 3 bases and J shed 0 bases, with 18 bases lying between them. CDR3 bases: TGTGCCAGTAGTATCCGACCAATGCTGCGGCACTCTGGAAACACCATATATTTT. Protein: CASSIRPMLRHSGNTIYF.

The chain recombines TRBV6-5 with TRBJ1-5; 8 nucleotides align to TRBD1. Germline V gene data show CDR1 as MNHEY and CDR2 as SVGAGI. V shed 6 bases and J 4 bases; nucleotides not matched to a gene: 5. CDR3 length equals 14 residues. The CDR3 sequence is CASRTGVQNQPQHF. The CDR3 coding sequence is TGTGCCAGCAGGACAGGGGTTCAAAATCAGCCCCAGCATTTT.

The CDR3 sequence: CASSFAGTSNNEQFF. DNA for the CDR3: TGTGCCAGCAGCTTCGCCGGGACTAGCAACAATGAGCAGTTCTTC. V is TRBV7-2 and J is TRBJ2-1; 9 nucleotides align to TRBD2. V was clipped by 3 bases and J by 5 bases; unmatched bases: 5. Per the germline V gene, CDR1 is SGHTA and CDR2 is FQGNSA. This CDR3 has 15 residues.

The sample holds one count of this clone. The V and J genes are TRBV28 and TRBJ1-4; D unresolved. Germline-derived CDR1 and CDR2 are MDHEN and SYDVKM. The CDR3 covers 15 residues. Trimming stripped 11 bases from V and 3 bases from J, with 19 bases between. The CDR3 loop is CAGGGGGAANEKLFF. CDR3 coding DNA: TGTGCCGGAGGCGGAGGAGGAGCTGCTAATGAAAAACTGTTTTTT.